This T cell receptor (beta chain) emerged from a study of T cells in Graves' hyperthyroidism and ophthalmopathy. Findings and limits, study-wide: Model predictions of ophthalmopathy came a median approximately 6.5 months before onset.

This clonotype was observed many times. The antigen is not known. Researchers took RNA transcripts and amplified the TCR beta CDR3 regions from them. The HTBI primer set served for first-round RT-PCR of the TCR CDR3. TCRdb reprocessed the multiplex PCR reads via MiXCR and lists one record per CDR3 protein. The sample lists more than 300,000 distinct CDR3 sequences; approximately 18% were seen once. This clonotype was obtained from a man younger than 35 with Graves' ophthalmopathy. What was sequenced was blood.

The CDR3 region is CASSLSQGGLTF. In DNA, the CDR3 is TGTGCCAGCAGTTTATCGCAGGGTGGTCTCACCTTC. The chain carries TRBV28 and TRBJ1-2; a weak D match, TRBD1 (5 bases). Germline loops: CDR1 MDHEN, CDR2 SYDVKM. V lost 1 base to trimming and J lost 13 bases, with 13 bases between them. This CDR3 is 12 amino acids long.